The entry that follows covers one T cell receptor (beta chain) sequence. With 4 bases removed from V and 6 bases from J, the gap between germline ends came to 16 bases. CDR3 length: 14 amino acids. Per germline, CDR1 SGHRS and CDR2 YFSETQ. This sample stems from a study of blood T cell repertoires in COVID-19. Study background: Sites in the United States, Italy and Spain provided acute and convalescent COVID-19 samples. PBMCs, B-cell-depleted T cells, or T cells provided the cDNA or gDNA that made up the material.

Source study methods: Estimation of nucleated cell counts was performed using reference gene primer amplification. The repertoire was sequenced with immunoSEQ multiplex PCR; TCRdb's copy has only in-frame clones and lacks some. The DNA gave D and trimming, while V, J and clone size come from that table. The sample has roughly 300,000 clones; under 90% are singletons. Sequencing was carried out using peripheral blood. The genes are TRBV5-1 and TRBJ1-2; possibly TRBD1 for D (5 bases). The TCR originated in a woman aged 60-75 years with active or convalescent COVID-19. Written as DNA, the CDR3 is TGCGCCAGCAGCCCCACCGCTGGGGGGGATGGCTACACCTTC. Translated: CASSPTAGGDGYTF.